The 9 T cell receptor beta chains listed next were all sequenced from one sample in a study of blood T cell repertoires in COVID-19. The method was immunoSEQ multiplex PCR; TCRdb's version includes in-frame clones alone and lacks a portion of them. The sample has about 82,000 clones, roughly three quarters seen once; the top ten hold 36%. Input material: peripheral blood. Receptors were obtained from a man aged 60 to 69 with COVID-19, enrolled during active disease.

The gene calls are TRBV9 and TRBJ1-6, with D tentatively TRBD1 (5 bases). The V end lost 4 bases, the J end lost 9 bases, and 14 bases lay between the germline ends. The V gene's germline CDR1 is SGDLS and CDR2 YYNGEE. This CDR3 contains 14 residues. CDR3 DNA: TGTGCCAGCAGCTACGGCCAGGGTACTTCACCCCTCCACTTT. Translated: CASSYGQGTSPLHF.

V usage is TRBV7-8 and J usage is TRBJ2-5; possibly TRBD2 for D (6 bases). CDR3 length: 16 residues. V lost 4 bases to trimming and J lost 0 bases, with 15 bases between them. Germline values: CDR1 SGHVS, CDR2 FQNEAQ. The CDR3 loop is CASSSVGGKYQETQYF. The CDR3 bases are TGTGCCAGCAGCTCCGTTGGGGGGAAGTACCAAGAGACCCAGTACTTC.

This chain uses TRBV29-1 with TRBJ1-2; 12 bases line up with TRBD1. Germline assignment: CDR1 SQVTM and CDR2 ANQGSEA. CDR3 length: 15 residues. V lost 5 bases, J lost 5 bases, and 9 bases stayed unmatched. CDR3 sequence: CSVLSGTGGGYGYTF. In DNA, the CDR3 is TGCAGCGTTCTATCCGGGACAGGGGGCGGGTATGGCTACACCTTC. Variable domain in full (rest from reference TRBV29-1 and TRBJ1-2): SAVISQKPSRDICQRGTSLTIQCQVDSQVTMMFWYRQQPGQSLTLIATANQGSEATYESGFVIDKFPISRPNLTFSTLTVSNMSPEDSSIYLCSVLSGTGGGYGYTFGSGTRLTVV.

The chain employs TRBV7-2 and TRBJ2-5; 7 nucleotides align to TRBD1. The J segment lost 6 bases and the V segment lost 1 base, leaving 2 bases of the junction unmatched. The germline CDR1 and CDR2 sequences are SGHTA and FQGNSA. The CDR3 consists of 13 residues. Here the CDR3 DNA reads TGTGCCAGCAGCTTAGAGGGGGCGCAGACCCAGTACTTC. Its translation is CASSLEGAQTQYF.

The chain couples TRBV11-3 to TRBJ2-1, with TRBD2 matching over 10 bases. J gave up 8 bases and V 1 base, and 8 bases lay outside the gene matches. Germline assignment: CDR1 SGHNT and CDR2 YENEEA. CDR3 length: 16 amino acids. The CDR3 spells CASSLGSSGGLYEQFF. Here the CDR3 DNA reads TGTGCCAGCAGCTTAGGTTCTAGCGGGGGCTTATATGAGCAGTTCTTC.

V is TRBV9 and J is TRBJ2-3; the match to TRBD2 covers 14 bases. The V gene end was trimmed by 3 bases and the J gene end by 6 bases; junction bases not matched to a gene: 3. The CDR3 loop spans 15 amino acids. CDR1 and CDR2 (germline): SGDLS, YYNGEE. The CDR3: CASSEGLAGVDTQYF. CDR3 DNA sequence: TGTGCCAGCAGCGAGGGACTAGCGGGAGTGGATACGCAGTATTTT.

This clone was found once. The rearrangement links TRBV4-1 to TRBJ2-1; 14 nucleotides agree with TRBD2. V dropped 4 bases and J dropped 2; count of bases not matched to a gene: 7. Germline CDR1 MGHRA, CDR2 YSYEKL. The CDR3 runs to 18 residues. The DNA of the CDR3 is TGCGCCAGCAGCCGGGGGACTAGCGGGAGCCCTGCCTACAATGAGCAGTTCTTC. Protein sequence: CASSRGTSGSPAYNEQFF.

The chain is built from TRBV7-8 and TRBJ2-3; D is possibly TRBD2 (6 bases). V was trimmed by 0 bases and J by 7 bases, leaving 23 bases between them. The CDR3 has 18 residues. Germline V gives CDR1 SGHVS, CDR2 FQNEAQ. As DNA, the CDR3 is TGTGCCAGCAGCTTAGCGGGAGGCCTAGTCACTCCCGGGTATACGCAGTATTTT. Its translation is CASSLAGGLVTPGYTQYF.

The sample holds a few counts of this clone. The J gene is TRBJ1-1, the V gene TRBV4-1; tentative D call: TRBD1 (6 bases). V lost 4 bases to trimming and J lost 6 bases, with 21 bases between them. Germline loops: CDR1 MGHRA, CDR2 YSYEKL. The CDR3 loop spans 16 amino acids. CDR3 DNA sequence: TGCGCCAGCAGCCTCTCGCGGAACAGGGATGTCCCTGAAGCTTTCTTT. As protein: CASSLSRNRDVPEAFF.